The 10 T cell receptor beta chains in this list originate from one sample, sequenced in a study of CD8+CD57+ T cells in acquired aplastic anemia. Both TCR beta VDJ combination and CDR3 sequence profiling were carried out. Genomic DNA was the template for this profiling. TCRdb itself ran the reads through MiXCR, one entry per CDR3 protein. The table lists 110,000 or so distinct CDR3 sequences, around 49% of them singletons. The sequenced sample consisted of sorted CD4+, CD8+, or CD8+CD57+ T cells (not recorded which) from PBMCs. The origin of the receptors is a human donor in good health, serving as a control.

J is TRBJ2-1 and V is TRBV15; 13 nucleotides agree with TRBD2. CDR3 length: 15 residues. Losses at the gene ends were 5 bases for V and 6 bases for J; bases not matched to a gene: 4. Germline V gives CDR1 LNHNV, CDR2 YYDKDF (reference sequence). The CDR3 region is CATSGLAGASNEQFF. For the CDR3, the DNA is TGTGCCACCAGCGGACTAGCGGGAGCGAGCAATGAGCAGTTCTTC.

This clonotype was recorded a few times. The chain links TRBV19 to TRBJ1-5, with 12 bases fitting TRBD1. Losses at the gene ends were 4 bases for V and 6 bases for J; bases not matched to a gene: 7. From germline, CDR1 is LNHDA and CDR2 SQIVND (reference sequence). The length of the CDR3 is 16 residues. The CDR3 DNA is TGTGCCAGTAGTAGACCGGGACAGGGGGCGCGTCAGCCCCAGCATTTT. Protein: CASSRPGQGARQPQHF.

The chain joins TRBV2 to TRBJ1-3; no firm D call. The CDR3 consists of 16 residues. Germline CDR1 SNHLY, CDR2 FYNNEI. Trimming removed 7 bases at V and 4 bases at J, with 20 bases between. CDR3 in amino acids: CASNVWQPTGGNTIYF. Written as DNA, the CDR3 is TGTGCCAGCAATGTCTGGCAGCCCACCGGGGGAAACACCATATATTTT.

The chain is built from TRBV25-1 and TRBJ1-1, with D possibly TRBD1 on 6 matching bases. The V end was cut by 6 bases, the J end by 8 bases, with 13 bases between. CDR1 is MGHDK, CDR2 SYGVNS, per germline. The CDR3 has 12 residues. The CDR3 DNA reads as TGTGCCAGCAGGTTTACAGGGACGGAAGCTTTCTTT. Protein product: CASRFTGTEAFF.

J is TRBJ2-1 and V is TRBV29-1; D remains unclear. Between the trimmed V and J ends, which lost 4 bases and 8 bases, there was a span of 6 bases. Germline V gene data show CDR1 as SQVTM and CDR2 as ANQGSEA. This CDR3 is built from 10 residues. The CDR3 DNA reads TGCAGCGTTGTTTGGGATGAGCAGTTCTTC. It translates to CSVVWDEQFF.

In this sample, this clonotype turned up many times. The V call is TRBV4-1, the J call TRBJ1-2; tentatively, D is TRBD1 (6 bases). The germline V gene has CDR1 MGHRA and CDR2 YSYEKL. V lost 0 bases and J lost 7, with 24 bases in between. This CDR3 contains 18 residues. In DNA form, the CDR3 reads TGCGCCAGCAGCCAAGACTGGGAGGGGGACACTTCTAATGGTGGCTACACCTTC. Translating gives CASSQDWEGDTSNGGYTF.

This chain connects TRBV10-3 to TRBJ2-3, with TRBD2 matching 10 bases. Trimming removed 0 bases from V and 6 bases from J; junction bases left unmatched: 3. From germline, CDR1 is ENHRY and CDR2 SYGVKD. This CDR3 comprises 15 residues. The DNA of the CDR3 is TGTGCCATCAGTGAGTCCAGCGGGGGGGGTGATACGCAGTATTTT. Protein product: CAISESSGGGDTQYF.

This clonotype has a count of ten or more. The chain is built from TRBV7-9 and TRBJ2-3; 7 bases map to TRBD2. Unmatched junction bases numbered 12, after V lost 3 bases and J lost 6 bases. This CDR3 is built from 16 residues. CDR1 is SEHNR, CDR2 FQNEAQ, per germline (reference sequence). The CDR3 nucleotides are TGTGCCAGCAGCTTTGTGGGGAGGGGCACAGCTGATACGCAGTATTTT. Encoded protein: CASSFVGRGTADTQYF.

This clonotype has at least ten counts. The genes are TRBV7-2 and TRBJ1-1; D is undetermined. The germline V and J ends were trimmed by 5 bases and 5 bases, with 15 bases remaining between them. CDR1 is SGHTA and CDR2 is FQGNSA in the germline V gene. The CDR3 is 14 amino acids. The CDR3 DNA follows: TGTGCCAGCAGCCCGAATATCGCCGGGACTGAAGCTTTCTTT. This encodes CASSPNIAGTEAFF.

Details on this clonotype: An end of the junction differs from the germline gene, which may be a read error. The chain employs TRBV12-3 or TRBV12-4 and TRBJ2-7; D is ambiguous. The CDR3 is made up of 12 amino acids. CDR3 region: CASSLDRVKVHF. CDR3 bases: TGTGCCAGCAGTTTAGATCGGGTTAAGGTACACTTC.